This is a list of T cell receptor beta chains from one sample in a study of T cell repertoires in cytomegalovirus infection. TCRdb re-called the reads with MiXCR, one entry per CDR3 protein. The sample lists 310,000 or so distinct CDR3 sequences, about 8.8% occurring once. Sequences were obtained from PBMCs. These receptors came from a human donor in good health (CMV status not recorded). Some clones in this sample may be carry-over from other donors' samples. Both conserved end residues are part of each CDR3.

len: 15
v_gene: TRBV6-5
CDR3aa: CASSYTGAANEKLFF

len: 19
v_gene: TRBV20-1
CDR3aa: CSASKGVKGLDGRNQPQHF

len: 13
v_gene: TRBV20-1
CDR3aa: CSGVRLFQETQYF

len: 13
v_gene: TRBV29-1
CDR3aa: CSVDPDRGHEQFF

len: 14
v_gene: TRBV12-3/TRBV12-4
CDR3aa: CASSFWPGENEQYF

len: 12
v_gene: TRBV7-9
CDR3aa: CASSPPTGGYTF

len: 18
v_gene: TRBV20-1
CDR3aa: CSAVAVQRGPLATDTQYF

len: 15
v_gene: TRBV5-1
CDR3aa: CASSLGTSKTETQYF

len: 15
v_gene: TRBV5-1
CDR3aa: CASSTAGHSNYGYTF

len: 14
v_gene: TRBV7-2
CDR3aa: CASSPQDLGGKLFF

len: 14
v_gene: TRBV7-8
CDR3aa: CASSLGTSTDTQYF

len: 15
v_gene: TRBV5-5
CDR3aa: CASSLRDRSTDTQYF

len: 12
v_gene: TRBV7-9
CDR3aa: CASSSKGDEQFF

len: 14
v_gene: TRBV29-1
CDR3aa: CSVEDLTVNTEAFF

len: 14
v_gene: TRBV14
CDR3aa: CASSQVGLSYEQYF

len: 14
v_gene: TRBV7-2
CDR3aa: CASSLALQPVAQYF

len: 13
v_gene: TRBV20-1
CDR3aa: CSAGGGGGEGYTF

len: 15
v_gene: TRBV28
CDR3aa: CATLTGEGNTGELFF

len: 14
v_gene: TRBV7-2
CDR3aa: CASSLGLLTDTQYF

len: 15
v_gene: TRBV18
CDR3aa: CASSPSRGGNYEQYF

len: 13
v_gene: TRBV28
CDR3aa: CASSLGEGHGYTF

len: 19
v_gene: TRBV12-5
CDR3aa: CASGLLDSRLAALTDTQYF

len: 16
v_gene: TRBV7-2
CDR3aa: CASSLSGGRAYNEQFF

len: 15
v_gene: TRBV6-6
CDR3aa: CASSYQVWGGNTIYF

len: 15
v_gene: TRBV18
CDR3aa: CASSPEGQLNEKLFF

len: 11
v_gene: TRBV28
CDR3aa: CATREGNEQFF

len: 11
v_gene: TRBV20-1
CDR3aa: CSAREDTEAFF

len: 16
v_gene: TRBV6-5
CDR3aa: CASSWTSGGAGNEQFF

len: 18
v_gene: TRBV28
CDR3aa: CASSLSKGLGSGTNEQFF

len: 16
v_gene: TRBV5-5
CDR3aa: CASSARQGSPTDTQYF

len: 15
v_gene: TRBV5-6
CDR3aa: CASSQGQSNTGELFF

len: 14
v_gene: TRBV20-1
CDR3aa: CSARDQVSFNEQFF

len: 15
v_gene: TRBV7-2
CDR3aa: CASSVGTASTDTQYF

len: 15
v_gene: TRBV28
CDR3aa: CASSSLAVPTDTQYF

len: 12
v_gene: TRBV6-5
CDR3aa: CASRTGTGELFF

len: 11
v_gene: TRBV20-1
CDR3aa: CSARARKGYTF

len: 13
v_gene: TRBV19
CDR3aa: CASVRENTGELFF

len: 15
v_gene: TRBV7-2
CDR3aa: CASSPRESFYNEQFF

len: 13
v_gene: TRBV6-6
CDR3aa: CAVLAGGRNEQFF

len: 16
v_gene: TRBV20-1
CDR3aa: CSATTGLAARTDTQYF

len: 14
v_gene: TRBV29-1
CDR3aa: CSVVDRGSNQPQHF

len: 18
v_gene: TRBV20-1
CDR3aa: CSARGRVGRNSGANVLTF